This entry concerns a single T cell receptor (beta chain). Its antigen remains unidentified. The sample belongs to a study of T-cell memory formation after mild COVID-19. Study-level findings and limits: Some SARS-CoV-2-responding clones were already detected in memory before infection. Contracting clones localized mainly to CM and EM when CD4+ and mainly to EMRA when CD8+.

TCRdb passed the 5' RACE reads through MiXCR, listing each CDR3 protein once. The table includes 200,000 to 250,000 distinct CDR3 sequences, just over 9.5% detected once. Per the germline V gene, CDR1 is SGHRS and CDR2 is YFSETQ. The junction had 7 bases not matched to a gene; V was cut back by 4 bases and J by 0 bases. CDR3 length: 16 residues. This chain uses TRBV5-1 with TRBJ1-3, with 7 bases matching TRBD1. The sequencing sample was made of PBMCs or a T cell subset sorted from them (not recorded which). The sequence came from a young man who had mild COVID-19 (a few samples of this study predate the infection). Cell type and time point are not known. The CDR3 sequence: CASSPGQAGSGNTIYF. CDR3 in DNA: TGCGCCAGCAGCCCTGGACAGGCCGGCTCTGGAAACACCATATATTTT.